This T cell receptor (beta chain) was documented in a study of blood T cell repertoires in COVID-19. Across the study: COVID-19 samples from acute and convalescent phases originated in the United States, Italy and Spain.

Losses at the gene ends were 4 bases for V and 4 bases for J; bases not matched to a gene: 10. This CDR3 spans 15 amino acids. The V gene's germline CDR1 is SGHRS and CDR2 YFSETQ. In the original workflow: Estimated nucleated cell counts came from reference gene primer amplification. Assay used: immunoSEQ multiplex PCR; TCRdb lists only in-frame clones, some missing. The DNA gave D and trimming, while V, J and clone size come from that table. The sample has roughly 190,000 clones, 76% seen once. Sequences were obtained from peripheral blood. The source of this sequence is a woman between 50 and 59 years old with active or convalescent COVID-19. The chain carries TRBV5-1 and TRBJ2-7; TRBD1 matches 8 bases. CDR3 DNA sequence: TGCGCCAGCAGCGGGACAGGCTACCTGGGTTACGAGCAGTACTTC. Amino acids: CASSGTGYLGYEQYF.